The 18 T cell receptor beta chains listed next were all sequenced from one sample in a study of technical replicates of blood from a handful of donors. Here immunoSEQ multiplex PCR was the method, and the copy in TCRdb shows in-frame clones only, minus some. The profile covers 98,000 or so clones, with around 96% appearing a single time and around 0.21% taken by the ten largest. Sequenced: T cells isolated from PBMCs. These receptors all stem from a human donor in good health.

V is TRBV29-1 and J is TRBJ1-1, with TRBD1 identical over 8 bases. With V trimmed by 1 base and J by 10 bases, 8 bases remained unmatched. CDR3 size: 13 residues. Per the germline V gene, CDR1 is SQVTM and CDR2 is ANQGSEA. The CDR3 region is CSVEGPGQERAFF. CDR3 bases: TGCAGCGTTGAAGGGCCGGGACAGGAGAGAGCTTTCTTT.

The chain combines TRBV6-5 with TRBJ1-2, with 8 bases identical to TRBD1. Germline loops: CDR1 MNHEY, CDR2 SVGAGI. This CDR3 has 15 amino acids. The trim removed 6 bases at V and 0 bases at J, leaving 6 bases unmatched. CDR3 loop: CASRGRQGTNYGYTF. The CDR3 bases are TGTGCCAGCAGGGGTAGACAGGGGACTAACTATGGCTACACCTTC.

The chain combines TRBV13 with TRBJ2-3; 10 bases are a match to TRBD2. The CDR3 runs 17 residues. CDR1 is PRHDT and CDR2 is FYEKMQ in the germline V gene (reference sequence). V was clipped by 5 bases and J by 4 bases; unmatched bases: 12. The CDR3 DNA is TGTGCCAGCAGCCGGATCTCTAGCGGGAGCGTAGCAGATACGCAGTATTTT. It encodes CASSRISSGSVADTQYF.

The chain recombines TRBV28 with TRBJ2-5; the D gene is possibly TRBD2 (6 bases). The germline V and J ends were trimmed by 5 bases and 4 bases, with 20 bases remaining between them. Germline loops: CDR1 MDHEN, CDR2 SYDVKM. The CDR3 has 16 amino acids. CDR3 protein: CASSPLGGTRLETQYF. CDR3 DNA: TGTGCCAGCAGTCCTCTCGGGGGTACTCGTCTAGAGACCCAGTACTTC.

Here the CDR3 DNA reads TGTGCCAGCCGCAGCTACGAGCAGTACTTC. This gives the protein CASRSYEQYF. The chain has TRBV2 and TRBJ2-7; D uncertain. CDR3 length: 10 amino acids. The V end lost 8 bases, the J end lost 3 bases, and 5 bases lay between the germline ends. CDR1 and CDR2 (germline): SNHLY, FYNNEI. Based on the CDR3 plus reference TRBV2 and TRBJ2-7, the full variable domain is EPEVTQTPSHQVTQMGQEVILRCVPISNHLYFYWYRQILGQKVEFLVSFYNNEISEKSEIFDDQFSVERPDGSNFTLKIRSTKLEDSAMYFCASRSYEQYFGPGTRLTVT.

The chain has TRBV5-5 and TRBJ2-5; a possible D gene is TRBD2 (5 bases). Per the germline V gene, CDR1 is SGHKS and CDR2 is YYEKEE (reference sequence). V gave up 5 bases and J gave up 5 bases, with 13 bases separating them. The CDR3 length is 13 residues. The CDR3 DNA reads TGTGCCAGCAGTCCGGGGAGAATGGAGACCCAGTACTTC. As protein: CASSPGRMETQYF.

The chain employs TRBV5-1 and TRBJ1-1, with D possibly TRBD1 on 5 matching bases. Per germline, CDR1 SGHRS and CDR2 YFSETQ. This CDR3 comprises 18 residues. V lost 7 bases, J lost 0 bases, and 25 bases lay in between. The CDR3 reads CASSLGIMKRTMNTEAFF. CDR3 coding DNA: TGCGCCAGCTCTTTGGGGATAATGAAGAGGACAATGAACACTGAAGCTTTCTTT.

The chain couples TRBV18 to TRBJ2-3; D call uncertain. This CDR3 is 12 amino acids long. CDR1 is KGHSH, CDR2 LQKENI, per germline. Trimming removed 3 bases from V and 3 bases from J, with 4 bases in between. DNA of the CDR3: TGTGCCAGCTCACCCAGGACAGATACGCAGTATTTT. Translated: CASSPRTDTQYF.

J is TRBJ1-2 and V is TRBV5-1; TRBD1 aligns across 7 bases. Germline lookup yields CDR1 SGHRS and CDR2 YFSETQ. The CDR3 extends over 14 amino acids. After removal of 4 bases from V and 2 bases from J, the junction contained 5 bases not matched to a gene. CDR3 amino acids: CASSETTGNYGYTF. The CDR3 DNA is TGCGCCAGCAGCGAGACGACAGGGAACTATGGCTACACCTTC.

The chain has TRBV7-9 and TRBJ2-3; TRBD1 might be the D (6 bases). The CDR3 has 14 residues. The germline gives CDR1 SEHNR, CDR2 FQNEAQ (reference sequence). Trimming removed 7 bases from V and 0 bases from J, with 11 bases in between. CDR3 nucleotide sequence: TGTGCCAGCAACTTTGGACAGAGCACAGATACGCAGTATTTT. Its protein is CASNFGQSTDTQYF.

The DNA of the CDR3 is TGTGCCAGTAGTACCCGAGTGGGGCCGACTTACCTAAACTCCTACGAGCAGTACTTC. Protein: CASSTRVGPTYLNSYEQYF. V is TRBV19 and J is TRBJ2-7; D is perhaps TRBD1 (5 bases). V was shortened by 4 bases and J by 0 bases, with 25 bases between the two germline ends. Per germline, CDR1 LNHDA and CDR2 SQIVND (reference sequence). This CDR3 region has 19 residues.

The V call is TRBV27, the J call TRBJ2-3; the D gene is possibly TRBD1 (6 bases). CDR3 length equals 15 residues. The V gene lost 2 bases and the J gene lost 1 base, with 10 bases spanning the gap. Germline lookup yields CDR1 MNHEY and CDR2 SMNVEV (reference sequence). The chain's CDR3 is CASSLRAGGTDTQYF. CDR3 in DNA: TGTGCCAGCAGTTTAAGGGCAGGGGGCACAGATACGCAGTATTTT.

CDR3 sequence reads: CASSQDLGHSGNTIYF. CDR3 coding DNA: TGCGCCAGCAGCCAAGATCTGGGGCACTCTGGAAACACCATATATTTT. The chain has TRBV4-1 and TRBJ1-3; D might be TRBD1 (5 bases). The germline V gene has CDR1 MGHRA and CDR2 YSYEKL. The CDR3 contains 16 residues. Trimming stripped 0 bases from V and 0 bases from J, with 9 bases between.

This clone has a handful of counts. CDR3 DNA sequence: TGTGCCAAGATGGCCGATGAGCAGTTCTTC. Protein sequence: CAKMADEQFF. The chain has TRBV19 and TRBJ2-1; D not resolved. The CDR3 consists of 10 residues. V was clipped by 10 bases and J by 8 bases, with 9 bases between them. Germline assignment: CDR1 LNHDA and CDR2 SQIVND (reference sequence).

This clone appeared a single time. V gene TRBV18 combines with J gene TRBJ2-2; perhaps TRBD2 as D (5 bases). Looked up from germline, CDR1 is KGHSH and CDR2 is LQKENI. CDR3 size: 16 residues. V gave up 2 bases and J gave up 0 bases, with 10 bases separating them. The CDR3 DNA reads TGTGCCAGCTCACCATCAAGCGGCCCGAACACCGGGGAGCTGTTTTTT. Translation gives CASSPSSGPNTGELFF.

The rearrangement uses TRBV7-8 and TRBJ2-7, with 8 bases matching TRBD1. The CDR3 length is 14 residues. After removal of 5 bases from V and 3 bases from J, the junction contained 6 bases not matched to a gene. Looked up from germline, CDR1 is SGHVS and CDR2 is FQNEAQ. The CDR3 reads CASSKHRGDYEQYF. DNA for the CDR3: TGTGCCAGCAGCAAACACAGGGGGGACTACGAGCAGTACTTC.

The V call is TRBV10-1, the J call TRBJ2-7; D is possibly TRBD2 (6 bases). The ends were cut back, 10 bases at V and 2 bases at J, with 18 bases in the middle. The CDR3 sequence is 14 residues long. Germline CDR1 reads WNHNN; CDR2 reads SYGVQD (reference sequence). The CDR3 nucleotides are TGCGCCACTGGGGTCTCGCGGGGCCCCTACGAGCAGTACTTC. This encodes CATGVSRGPYEQYF.

The rearrangement links TRBV14 to TRBJ1-5, with TRBD1 as a possible D gene (5 bases). V lost 4 bases and J lost 2, with 18 bases in between. CDR3 length: 17 residues. Germline CDR1 reads SGHDN; CDR2 reads FVKESK. CDR3 sequence reads: CASSRPGLLFGNQPQHF. Here the CDR3 DNA reads TGTGCCAGCAGCCGGCCGGGACTCCTCTTCGGCAATCAGCCCCAGCATTTT.